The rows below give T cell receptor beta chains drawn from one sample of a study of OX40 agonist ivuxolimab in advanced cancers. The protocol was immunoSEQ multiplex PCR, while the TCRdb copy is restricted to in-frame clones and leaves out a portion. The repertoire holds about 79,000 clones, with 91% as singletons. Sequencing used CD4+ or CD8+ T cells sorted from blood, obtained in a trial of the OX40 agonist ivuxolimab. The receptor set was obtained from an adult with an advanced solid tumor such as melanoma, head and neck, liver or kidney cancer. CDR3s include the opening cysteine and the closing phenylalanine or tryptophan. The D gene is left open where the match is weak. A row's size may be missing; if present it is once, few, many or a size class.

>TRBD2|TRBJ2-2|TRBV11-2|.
TGTGCCAGCAGCCCCGGGGGCGGGAGGGGAGGCGGGGAGCTGTTTTTT
CASSPGGGRGGGELFF
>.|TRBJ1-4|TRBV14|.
TGTGCCAGCAGACCCGGGACGGTTGTTGGTGAAAAACTGTTTTTT
CASRPGTVVGEKLFF
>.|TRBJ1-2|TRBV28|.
TGTGCCAGCAGTGTCCGGATGGGGACTGGCTACACCTTC
CASSVRMGTGYTF
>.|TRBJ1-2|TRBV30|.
TGTGCCTGGAGTCAGGCCAGGGACCATGGCTACACCTTC
CAWSQARDHGYTF
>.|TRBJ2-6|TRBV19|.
TGTGCCAGTAGGGTCGGCAGCCCTACGGCCTCTGGGGCCAACGTCCTGACTTTC
CASRVGSPTASGANVLTF
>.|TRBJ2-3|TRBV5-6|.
TGTGCCAGCAGCACCTATCAGGGACCCTTTAGCACAGATACGCAGTATTTT
CASSTYQGPFSTDTQYF
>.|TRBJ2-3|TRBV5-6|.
TGTGCCAGCAGCTTGGATGTTGCGGGGGATACGCAGTATTTT
CASSLDVAGDTQYF
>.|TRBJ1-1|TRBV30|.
TGTGCCTGGAGCTTGAACGTCATCGACGTCGCTTTCTTT
CAWSLNVIDVAFF
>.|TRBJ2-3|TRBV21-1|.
TGTGCCAGCAGCAAAGAGGTCGGCACAGATACGCAGTATTTT
CASSKEVGTDTQYF
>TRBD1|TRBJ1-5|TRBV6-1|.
TGTGCCAGCAGTACAATGGACAGGCAGCCCCAGCATTTT
CASSTMDRQPQHF
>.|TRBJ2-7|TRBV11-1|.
TGTGCCAGCAGCCAGGGTAGCGGCACCTACGAGCAGTACTTC
CASSQGSGTYEQYF
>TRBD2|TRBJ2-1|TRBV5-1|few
TGCGCCAGCAGCTGGACTAGCGGGAGGGCCGATGAGCAGTTCTTC
CASSWTSGRADEQFF
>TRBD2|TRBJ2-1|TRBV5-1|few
TGCGCCAGCAGCAGAAGGACAGGGTCTAGCGGGAGAAGCAATGAGCAGTTCTTC
CASSRRTGSSGRSNEQFF
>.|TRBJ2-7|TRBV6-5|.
TGTGCCACTCGGGCGGACATGACAACCTACGAGCAGTACTTC
CATRADMTTYEQYF
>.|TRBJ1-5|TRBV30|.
TGTGCCTGGAACGAGGGGACTAGCAATCAGCCCCAGCATTTT
CAWNEGTSNQPQHF
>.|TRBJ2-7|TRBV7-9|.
TGTGCCAGCAGCTTAGTCAGCTACGAGCAGTACTTC
CASSLVSYEQYF
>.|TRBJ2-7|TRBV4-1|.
TGCGCCAGCAGCCAAGTGGGGTCTCCATACGAGCAGTACTTC
CASSQVGSPYEQYF
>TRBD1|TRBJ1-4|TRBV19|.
TGTGCCAGTAGTGCCAGGACAGGGACTAATGAAAAACTGTTTTTT
CASSARTGTNEKLFF
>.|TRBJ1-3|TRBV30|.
TGTGCCTGGACGGCTGGAAACACCATATATTTT
CAWTAGNTIYF
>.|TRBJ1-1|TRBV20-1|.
TGCAGTGCTAGTCAGGGAGGAGGAGCTTTCTTT
CSASQGGGAFF
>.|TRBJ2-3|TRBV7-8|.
TGTGCCAGCAGCTTCACCGGACAGAACACAGATACGCAGTATTTT
CASSFTGQNTDTQYF
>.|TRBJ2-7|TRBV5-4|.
TGTGCCAGCAGCGCGGGTGGGCGCTCCTACGAGCAGTACTTC
CASSAGGRSYEQYF
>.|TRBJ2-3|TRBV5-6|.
TGTGCCAGCAGCTTTGGCGGGATGGGCACAGATACGCAGTATTTT
CASSFGGMGTDTQYF
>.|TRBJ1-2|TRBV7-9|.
TGTGCCAGCAGCTTAGTTGGGGGAACTACAGTTAACTATGGCTACACCTTC
CASSLVGGTTVNYGYTF
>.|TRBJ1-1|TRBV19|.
TGTGCCAGTAGATGGAGGGGAATGAACACTGAAGCTTTCTTT
CASRWRGMNTEAFF